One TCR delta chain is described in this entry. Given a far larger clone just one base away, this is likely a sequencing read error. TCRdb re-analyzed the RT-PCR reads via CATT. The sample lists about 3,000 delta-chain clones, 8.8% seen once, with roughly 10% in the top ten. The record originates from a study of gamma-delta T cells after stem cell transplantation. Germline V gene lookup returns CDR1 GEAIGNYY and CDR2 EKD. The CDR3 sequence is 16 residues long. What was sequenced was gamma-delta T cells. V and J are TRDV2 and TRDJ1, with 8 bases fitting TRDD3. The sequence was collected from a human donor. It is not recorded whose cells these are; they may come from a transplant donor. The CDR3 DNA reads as TGTGCCTGTGACACCGTGGGATACGCGGACACCAATAAACTCATCTTT. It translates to CACDTVGYADTNKLIF.